This T cell receptor (beta chain) was sequenced during a study of T cells after yellow fever vaccination. TCRdb used MiXCR to reprocess the 5' RACE reads, holding one entry per CDR3 protein. The profile shows a few hundred thousand distinct CDR3 sequences, around 20% of them singletons. CDR1 is MGHRA and CDR2 is YSYEKL in the germline V gene. The J segment lost 5 bases and the V segment lost 0 bases, leaving 5 bases of the junction unmatched. The length of the CDR3 is 15 residues. The receptor was derived from a man younger than 30 who received the YFV17D yellow fever vaccine. Sample: PBMCs, taken before the yellow fever booster vaccination. This rearrangement joins TRBV4-1 to TRBJ1-2; 8 nucleotides agree with TRBD1. This CDR3 is CASSQDPQGAYGYTF. The CDR3 DNA reads as TGCGCCAGCAGCCAAGATCCCCAGGGGGCTTATGGCTACACCTTC.